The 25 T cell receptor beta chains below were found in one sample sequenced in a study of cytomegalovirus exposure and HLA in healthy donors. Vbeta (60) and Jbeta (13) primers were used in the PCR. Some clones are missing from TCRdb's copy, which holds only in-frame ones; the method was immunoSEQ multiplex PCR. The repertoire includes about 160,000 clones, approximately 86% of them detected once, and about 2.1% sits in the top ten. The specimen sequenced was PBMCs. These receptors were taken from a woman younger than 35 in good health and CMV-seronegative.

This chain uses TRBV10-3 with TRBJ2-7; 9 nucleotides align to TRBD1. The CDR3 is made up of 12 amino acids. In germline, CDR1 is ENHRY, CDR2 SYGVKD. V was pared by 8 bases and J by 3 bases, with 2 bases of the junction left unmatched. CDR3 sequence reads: CAIGGQGYEQYF. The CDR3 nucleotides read TGTGCCATCGGGGGACAGGGCTACGAGCAGTACTTC.

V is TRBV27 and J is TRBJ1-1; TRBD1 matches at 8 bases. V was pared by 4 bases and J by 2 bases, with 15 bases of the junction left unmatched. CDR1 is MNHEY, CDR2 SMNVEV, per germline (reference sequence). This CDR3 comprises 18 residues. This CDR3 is CASSSLYRTGPTNTEAFF. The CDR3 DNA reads TGTGCCAGCAGTTCCCTCTATCGGACAGGGCCGACTAACACTGAAGCTTTCTTT.

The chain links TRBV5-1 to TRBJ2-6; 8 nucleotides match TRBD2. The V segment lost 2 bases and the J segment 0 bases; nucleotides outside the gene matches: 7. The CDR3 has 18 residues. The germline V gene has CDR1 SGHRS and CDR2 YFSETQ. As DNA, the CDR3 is TGCGCCAGCAGCTTCCGCCCCGGGAGGGTCTCTGGGGCCAACGTCCTGACTTTC. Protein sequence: CASSFRPGRVSGANVLTF. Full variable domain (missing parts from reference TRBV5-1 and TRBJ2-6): KAGVTQTPRYLIKTRGQQVTLSCSPISGHRSVSWYQQTPGQGLQFLFEYFSETQRNKGNFPGRFSGRQFSNSRSEMNVSTLELGDSALYLCASSFRPGRVSGANVLTFGAGSRLTVL.

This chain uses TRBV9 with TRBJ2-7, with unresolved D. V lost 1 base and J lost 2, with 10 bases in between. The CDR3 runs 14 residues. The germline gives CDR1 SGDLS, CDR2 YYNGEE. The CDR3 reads CASSVSQATYEQYF. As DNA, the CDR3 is TGTGCCAGCAGCGTAAGTCAGGCTACCTACGAGCAGTACTTC.

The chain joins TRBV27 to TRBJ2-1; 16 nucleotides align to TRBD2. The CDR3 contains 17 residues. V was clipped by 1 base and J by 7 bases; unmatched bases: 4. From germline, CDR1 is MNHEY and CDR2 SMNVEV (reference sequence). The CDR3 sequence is CASSLWGTSGGANEQFF. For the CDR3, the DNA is TGTGCCAGCAGTTTATGGGGGACTAGCGGGGGGGCGAATGAGCAGTTCTTC.

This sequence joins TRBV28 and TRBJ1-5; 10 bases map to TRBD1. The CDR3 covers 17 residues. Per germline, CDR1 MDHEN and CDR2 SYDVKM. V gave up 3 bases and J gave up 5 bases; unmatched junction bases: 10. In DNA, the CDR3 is TGTGCCAGCAGTTTTCGAGGTGGGACAGGGGTTCATCAGCCCCAGCATTTT. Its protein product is CASSFRGGTGVHQPQHF.

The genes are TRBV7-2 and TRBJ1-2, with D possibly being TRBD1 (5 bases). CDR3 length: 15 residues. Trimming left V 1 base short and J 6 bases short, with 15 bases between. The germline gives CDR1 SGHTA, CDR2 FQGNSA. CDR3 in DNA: TGTGCCAGCAGCTTAGGGCAGGGAGGGGTGAATGGCTACACCTTC. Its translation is CASSLGQGGVNGYTF. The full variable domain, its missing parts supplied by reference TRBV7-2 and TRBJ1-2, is GAGVSQSPSNKVTEKGKDVELRCDPISGHTALYWYRQSLGQGLEFLIYFQGNSAPDKSGLPSDRFSAERTGGSVSTLTIQRTQQEDSAVYLCASSLGQGGVNGYTFGSGTRLTVV.

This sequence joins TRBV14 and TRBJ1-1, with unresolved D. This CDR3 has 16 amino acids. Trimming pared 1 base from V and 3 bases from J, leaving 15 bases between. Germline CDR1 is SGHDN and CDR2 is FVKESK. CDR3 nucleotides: TGTGCCAGCAGCCAAGTCACCCCCTGGGAGGACACTGAAGCTTTCTTT. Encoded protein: CASSQVTPWEDTEAFF.

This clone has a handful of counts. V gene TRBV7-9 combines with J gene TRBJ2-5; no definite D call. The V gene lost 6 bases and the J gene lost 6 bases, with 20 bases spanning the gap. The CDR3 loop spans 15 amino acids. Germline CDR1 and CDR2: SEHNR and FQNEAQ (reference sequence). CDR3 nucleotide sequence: TGTGCCAGCAGTCCTACCCCGTTCCTGGGCAAGACCCAGTACTTC. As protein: CASSPTPFLGKTQYF. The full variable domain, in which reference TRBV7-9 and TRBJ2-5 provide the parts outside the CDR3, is DTGVSQNPRHKITKRGQNVTFRCDPISEHNRLYWYRQTLGQGPEFLTYFQNEAQLEKSRLLSDRFSAERPKGSFSTLEIQRTEQGDSAMYLCASSPTPFLGKTQYFGPGTRLLVL.

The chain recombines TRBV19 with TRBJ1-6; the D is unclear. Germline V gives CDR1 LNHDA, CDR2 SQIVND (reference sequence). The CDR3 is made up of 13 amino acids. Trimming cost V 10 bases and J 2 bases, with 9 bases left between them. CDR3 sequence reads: CATAGAYNSPLHF. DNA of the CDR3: TGTGCCACCGCCGGGGCCTATAATTCACCCCTCCACTTT.

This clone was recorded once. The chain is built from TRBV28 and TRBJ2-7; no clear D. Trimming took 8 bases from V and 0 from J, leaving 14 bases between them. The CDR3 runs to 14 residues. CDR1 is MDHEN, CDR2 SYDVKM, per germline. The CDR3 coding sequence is TGTGCCAGCCAACGTATCGGAGTCTCCTACGAGCAGTACTTC. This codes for CASQRIGVSYEQYF. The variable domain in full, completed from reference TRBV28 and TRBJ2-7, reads DVKVTQSSRYLVKRTGEKVFLECVQDMDHENMFWYRQDPGLGLRLIYFSYDVKMKEKGDIPEGYSVSREKKERFSLILESASTNQTSMYLCASQRIGVSYEQYFGPGTRLTVT.

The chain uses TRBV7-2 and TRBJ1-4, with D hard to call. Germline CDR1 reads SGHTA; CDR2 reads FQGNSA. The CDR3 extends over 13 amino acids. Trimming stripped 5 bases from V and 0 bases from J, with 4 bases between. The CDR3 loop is CASSTATNEKLFF. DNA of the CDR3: TGTGCCAGCAGCACAGCAACTAATGAAAAACTGTTTTTT.

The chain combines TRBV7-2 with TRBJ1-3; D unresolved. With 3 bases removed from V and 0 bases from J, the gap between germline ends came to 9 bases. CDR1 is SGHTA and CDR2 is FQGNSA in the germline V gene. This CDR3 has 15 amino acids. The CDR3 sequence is CTSSFRHISGNTIYF. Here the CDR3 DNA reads TGTACCAGCAGCTTTAGACATATCTCTGGAAACACCATATATTTT.

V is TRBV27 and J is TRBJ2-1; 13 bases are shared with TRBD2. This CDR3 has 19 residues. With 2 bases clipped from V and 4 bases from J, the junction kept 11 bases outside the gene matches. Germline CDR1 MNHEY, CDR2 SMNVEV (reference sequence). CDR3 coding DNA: TGTGCCAGCAGTTTAAGAGGGACTAGCGGGATCTCTCTTTACAATGAGCAGTTCTTC. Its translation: CASSLRGTSGISLYNEQFF.

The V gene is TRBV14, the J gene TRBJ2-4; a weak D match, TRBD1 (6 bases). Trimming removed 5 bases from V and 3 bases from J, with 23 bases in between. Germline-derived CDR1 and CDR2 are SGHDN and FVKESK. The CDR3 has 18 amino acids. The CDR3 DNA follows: TGTGCCAGCAGCTCAGGAAGGGGACGCCGGGACAACAAAAACATTCAGTACTTC. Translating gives CASSSGRGRRDNKNIQYF. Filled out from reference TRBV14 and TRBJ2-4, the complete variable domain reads EAGVTQFPSHSVIEKGQTVTLRCDPISGHDNLYWYRRVMGKEIKFLLHFVKESKQDESGMPNNRFLAERTGGTYSTLKVQPAELEDSGVYFCASSSGRGRRDNKNIQYFGAGTRLSVL.

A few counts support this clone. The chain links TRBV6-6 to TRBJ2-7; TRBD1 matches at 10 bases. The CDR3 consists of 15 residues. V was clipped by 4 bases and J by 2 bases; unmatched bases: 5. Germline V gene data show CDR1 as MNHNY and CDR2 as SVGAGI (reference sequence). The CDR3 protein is CASSFGDRGTYEQYF. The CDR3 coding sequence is TGTGCCAGCAGTTTTGGGGACAGGGGCACCTACGAGCAGTACTTC.

The CDR3 DNA reads as TGTGCCAGCAGCTTAGGAGCGGGGGGCGGTTTCGGCCCCAAAAACATTCAGTACTTC. The encoded protein is CASSLGAGGGFGPKNIQYF. The gene calls are TRBV13 and TRBJ2-4; TRBD2 matches at 9 bases. V lost 0 bases, J lost 2 bases, and 11 bases stayed unmatched. The CDR3 extends over 19 amino acids. Germline CDR1 PRHDT, CDR2 FYEKMQ (reference sequence).

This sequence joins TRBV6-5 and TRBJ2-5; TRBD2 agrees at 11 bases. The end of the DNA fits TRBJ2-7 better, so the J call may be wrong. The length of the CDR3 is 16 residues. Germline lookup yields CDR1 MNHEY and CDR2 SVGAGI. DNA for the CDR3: TGTGCCAGCAGTTACGGGGTAGCGGGAGGGCAACACGAGCAGTACTTC. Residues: CASSYGVAGGQHEQYF.

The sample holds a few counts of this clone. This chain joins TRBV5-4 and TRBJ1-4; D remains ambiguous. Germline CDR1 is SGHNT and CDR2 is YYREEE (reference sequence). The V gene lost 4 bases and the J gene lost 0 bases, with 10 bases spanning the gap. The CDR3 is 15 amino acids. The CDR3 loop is CASSPGGATNEKLFF. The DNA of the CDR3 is TGTGCCAGCAGCCCGGGTGGTGCAACTAATGAAAAACTGTTTTTT.

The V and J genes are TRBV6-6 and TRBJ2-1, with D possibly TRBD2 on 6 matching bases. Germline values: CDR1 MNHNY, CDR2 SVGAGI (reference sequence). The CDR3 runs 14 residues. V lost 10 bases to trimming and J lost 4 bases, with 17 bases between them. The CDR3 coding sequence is TGTGCCATAGGTGACCCGCGGGATTACAATGAGCAGTTCTTC. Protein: CAIGDPRDYNEQFF.

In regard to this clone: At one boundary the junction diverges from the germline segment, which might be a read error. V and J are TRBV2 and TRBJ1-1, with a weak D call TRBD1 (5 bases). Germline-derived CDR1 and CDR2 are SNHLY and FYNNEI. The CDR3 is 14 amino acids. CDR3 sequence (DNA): TGTGCCAGCAGCCCCCAGGGACTTTACACTGAATCTTTCTTT. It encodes CASSPQGLYTESFF.

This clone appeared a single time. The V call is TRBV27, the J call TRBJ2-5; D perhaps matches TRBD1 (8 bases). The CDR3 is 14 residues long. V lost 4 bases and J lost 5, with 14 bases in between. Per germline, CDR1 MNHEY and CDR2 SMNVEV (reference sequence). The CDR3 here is CASSSDRGGETQYF. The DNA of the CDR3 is TGTGCCAGCAGTTCCGACAGGGGAGGGGAGACCCAGTACTTC.

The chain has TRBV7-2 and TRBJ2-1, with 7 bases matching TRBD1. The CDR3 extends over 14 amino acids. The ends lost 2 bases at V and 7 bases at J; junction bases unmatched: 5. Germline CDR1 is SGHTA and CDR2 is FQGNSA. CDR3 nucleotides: TGTGCCAGCAGCTTATTGAGCAGGGGGAATGAGCAGTTCTTC. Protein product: CASSLLSRGNEQFF.

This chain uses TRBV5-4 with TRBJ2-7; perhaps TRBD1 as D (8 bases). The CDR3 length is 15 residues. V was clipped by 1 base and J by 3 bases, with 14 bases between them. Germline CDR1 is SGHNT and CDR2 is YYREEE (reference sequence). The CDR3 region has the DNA TGTGCCAGCAGCTTGAAGCGGGACAGGAACTACGAGCAGTACTTC. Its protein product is CASSLKRDRNYEQYF.

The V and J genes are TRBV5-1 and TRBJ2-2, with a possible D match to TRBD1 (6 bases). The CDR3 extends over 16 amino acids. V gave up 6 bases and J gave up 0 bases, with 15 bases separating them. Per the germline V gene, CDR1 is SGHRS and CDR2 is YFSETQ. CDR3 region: CASNTPDSANTGELFF. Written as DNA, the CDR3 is TGCGCCAGCAATACTCCGGACAGTGCGAACACCGGGGAGCTGTTTTTT.